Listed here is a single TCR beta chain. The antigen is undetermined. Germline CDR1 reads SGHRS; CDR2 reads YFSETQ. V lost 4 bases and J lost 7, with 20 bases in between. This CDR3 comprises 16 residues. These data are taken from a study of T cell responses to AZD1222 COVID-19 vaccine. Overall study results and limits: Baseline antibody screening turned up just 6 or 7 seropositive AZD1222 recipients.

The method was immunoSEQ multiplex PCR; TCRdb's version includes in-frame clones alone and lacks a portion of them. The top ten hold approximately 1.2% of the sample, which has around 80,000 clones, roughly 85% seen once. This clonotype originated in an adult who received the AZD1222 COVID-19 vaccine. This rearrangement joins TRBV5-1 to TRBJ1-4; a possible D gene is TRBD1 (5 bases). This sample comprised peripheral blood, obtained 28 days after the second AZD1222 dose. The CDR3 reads CASSPQSGQGIEKLFF. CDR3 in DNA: TGCGCCAGCAGCCCCCAGTCTGGGCAGGGAATTGAAAAACTGTTTTTT. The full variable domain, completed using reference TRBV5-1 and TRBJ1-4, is KAGVTQTPRYLIKTRGQQVTLSCSPISGHRSVSWYQQTPGQGLQFLFEYFSETQRNKGNFPGRFSGRQFSNSRSEMNVSTLELGDSALYLCASSPQSGQGIEKLFFGSGTQLSVL.